The rows below give T cell receptor beta chains drawn from one sample of a study of shared clonotypes between healthy human individuals. The assay was immunoSEQ multiplex PCR, and TCRdb's table has in-frame clones only and misses some. The table has over 2,000,000 clones, around 93% seen once; the top ten hold under 2%. The sample consisted of naive CD8+ T cells from PBMCs. Receptor source: a man aged 18 to 30 in good health. Some clones in this sample may be carry-over from other donors' samples. Each CDR3 is given with its conserved first and last residue. Rows may omit the clone size; those that give it use once, few, many or a size class.

j_gene,v_gene,abundance,CDR3aa
TRBJ2-2,TRBV19,.,CASSIRRELFF
TRBJ2-1,TRBV6-5,.,CASSHSKPTYNEQFF
TRBJ2-1,TRBV7-2,.,CASREDDRGIYNEQFF
TRBJ2-2,TRBV7-9,.,CASSPGTPNTGELFF
TRBJ1-5,TRBV6-1,once,CASSGTPGSNQPQHF
TRBJ1-1,TRBV6-1,.,CASSERGLAEAFF
TRBJ2-7,TRBV27,.,CASSLIRTAGEQYF
TRBJ2-7,TRBV11-2,.,CASSLHTGLVPEQYF
TRBJ1-2,TRBV14,.,CASSQGVGRGSSYTF
TRBJ2-7,TRBV14,.,CASSHRAGFKYEQYF
TRBJ1-2,TRBV7-9,.,CASSSPQGGGYTF
TRBJ1-2,TRBV7-2,.,CASSLVGQSSAYTF
TRBJ2-1,TRBV7-6,.,CASSLVLQLAGGDEQFF
TRBJ2-1,TRBV6-5,.,CASSYVSSGSNEQFF
TRBJ1-4,TRBV5-1,.,CASRKDRPNEKLFF
TRBJ1-1,TRBV7-9,few,CASSPSGPADTEAFF
TRBJ2-5,TRBV27,.,CASSPREGVQETQYF
TRBJ2-7,TRBV6-5,.,CASRIRTSGIYEQYF
TRBJ2-7,TRBV10-3,.,CATLAGAGEQYF
TRBJ2-2,TRBV27,few,CASRAGRTGELFF
TRBJ1-5,TRBV27,.,CASSPRGYSNQPQHF
TRBJ2-3,TRBV6-1,.,CASSDGTSGRFTDTQYF
TRBJ2-1,TRBV5-1,.,CASSWTSGSVNEQFF
TRBJ2-1,TRBV5-1,.,CASSFDKPRTMVGRRNEQFF
TRBJ2-7,TRBV6-1,.,CASSESSGSAYEQYF
TRBJ2-7,TRBV7-2,.,CASSLVANSYEQYF
TRBJ2-3,TRBV9,.,CASSVVTTDTQYF
TRBJ2-6,TRBV28,.,CASSPLAGANVLTF
TRBJ1-2,TRBV10-1,.,CASSESRTYGYTF
TRBJ1-5,TRBV4-2,.,CASSQDRGVYQPQHF
TRBJ2-1,TRBV13,.,CASSLDRTSGSNEQFF
TRBJ2-5,TRBV6-5,.,CASSYPLAGGRETQYF
TRBJ2-2,TRBV19,.,CASTTGVTGELFF
TRBJ1-1,TRBV30,.,CAWRPGAWSTEAFF
TRBJ2-7,TRBV7-9,.,CASRTASSYEQYF
TRBJ2-5,TRBV2,.,CASSELADQETQYF
TRBJ2-7,TRBV6-6,.,CASSYGSNEQYF
TRBJ2-5,TRBV1,.,CTSSHSSRAFQETQYF
TRBJ1-1,TRBV7-9,.,CASRFPGTNTEAFF
TRBJ1-1,TRBV7-8,once,CASSLRRGDFPAFF
TRBJ1-5,TRBV28,.,CASSFGLRQPQHF
TRBJ2-5,TRBV5-8,.,CASSYPLTAQETQYF
TRBJ1-1,TRBV19,.,CASSITRGGNTEAFF
TRBJ2-2,TRBV19,once,CASSSKRVRNTGELFF
TRBJ2-7,TRBV28,.,CASSPTRQVVYGQYF
TRBJ2-7,TRBV4-2,.,CASSQPFGRGASYEQYF
TRBJ2-1,TRBV4-2,.,CASSQAYTYGDEQFF
TRBJ1-1,TRBV7-3,.,CASRQNRGDTEAFF
TRBJ1-2,TRBV7-8,.,CASSLERYTNYGYTF
TRBJ2-7,TRBV11-2,.,CASSPPPLADEQYF
TRBJ2-7,TRBV7-9,once,CASSLRDYEQYF